This T cell receptor (beta chain) was documented in a study of post-analysis software for immune sequencing data. V lost 0 bases, J lost 0 bases, and 8 bases lay in between. In germline, CDR1 is LNHNV, CDR2 YYDKDF (reference sequence). The CDR3 loop spans 15 amino acids. Every TCR beta cDNA library bore unique molecular identifiers. TCRdb redid the calling of the PCR reads with MiXCR, one entry per CDR3 protein. The table records approximately 730,000 distinct CDR3 sequences, 30% of them present only once. In the case of this clonotype: Its specificity is not known.

Study-wide results and limits: Controls showed lower frequencies than patients for five TRBV segments, and TRBV5-6, TRBV5-1 and TRBV20-1 were among these.

Sample: blood. The V gene is TRBV15, the J gene TRBJ2-5; D perhaps matches TRBD1 (5 bases). This receptor was identified in a girl between 5 and 17 years old with multiple sclerosis. Here the CDR3 reads CATSREETDQETQYF. In nucleotides, the CDR3 is TGTGCCACCAGCAGAGAGGAGACAGACCAAGAGACCCAGTACTTC. The full variable domain, in which reference TRBV15 and TRBJ2-5 provide the parts outside the CDR3, is DAMVIQNPRYQVTQFGKPVTLSCSQTLNHNVMYWYQQKSSQAPKLLFHYYDKDFNNEADTPDNFQSRRPNTSFCFLDIRSPGLGDTAMYLCATSREETDQETQYFGPGTRLLVL.